The 17 T cell receptor beta chains below all came from one sample that was sequenced in a study of regulatory T cells in long-lasting Graves disease (dated by TCRdb to the early 2020s). Libraries were constructed by multiplex PCR. Reads for this sample came from an Illumina HiSeq 4000. CDR3 regions were amplified by Arm-PCR with iRepertoire HTBI primers to construct TCR beta libraries. TCRdb reanalyzed the raw reads on its own, using fastp at Q25 for trimming and MiXCR for clone calling, and kept in-frame beta chains. Each CDR3 protein appears once, grouped with its most common genes and DNA. The sample table holds more than 450,000 distinct CDR3 sequences, of which 12% were seen once. The ten top clones hold around 9.3% of the sample. The sample's time point label, decoded: newly diagnosed GD, antithyroid drugs for less than 3 months. RNA was extracted from PBMCs in TRIzol for both TCR sequencing and RNA sequencing.

The same sample was also used in a study of T cells in Graves' hyperthyroidism and ophthalmopathy.

The sample in question was peripheral blood mononuclear cells (PBMCs), obtained at new diagnosis, from a patient treated with antithyroid drugs. The receptors originated from a woman aged 25 to 39 with Graves disease. Donor details come from another sample of the same person, matched by shared clones.

This clonotype has at least ten counts. J is TRBJ2-1 and V is TRBV5-1, with no clear D. The germline V gene has CDR1 SGHRS and CDR2 YFSETQ. Trimming removed 0 bases from V and 9 bases from J, with 10 bases in between. The CDR3 spans 13 residues. This CDR3 is CASSLATVSEQFF. CDR3 bases: TGCGCCAGCAGCTTGGCCACTGTAAGTGAGCAGTTCTTC.

This clonotype was observed at least ten times. The gene calls are TRBV7-3 and TRBJ1-1, with 9 bases aligning to TRBD1. With 5 bases clipped from V and 4 bases from J, the junction kept 5 bases outside the gene matches. Looked up from germline, CDR1 is SGHTA and CDR2 is FQGTGA. The CDR3 runs 14 residues. In DNA, the CDR3 is TGTGCCAGCAGCGCACAGGGGGCACTCACTGAAGCTTTCTTT. It codes for CASSAQGALTEAFF.

In this sample, this clonotype turned up many times. This chain joins TRBV7-2 and TRBJ1-2, with TRBD1 matching over 9 bases. Trimming removed 5 bases from V and 8 bases from J; junction bases left unmatched: 9. The CDR3 contains 14 residues. Germline-derived CDR1 and CDR2 are SGHTA and FQGNSA. The CDR3, as DNA: TGTGCCAGCAGCCATCGGGACAGGGTAGAGGGCTACACCTTC. It is translated as CASSHRDRVEGYTF.

This clonotype was found a few times. The chain employs TRBV7-8 and TRBJ2-1; 13 nucleotides line up with TRBD2. With 7 bases clipped from V and 0 bases from J, the junction kept 6 bases outside the gene matches. The CDR3 length is 17 residues. Germline CDR1 and CDR2: SGHVS and FQNEAQ. Here the CDR3 DNA reads TGTGCCAGCAACCCTTGGACTAGCGGGAGCTCCTACAATGAGCAGTTCTTC. Its translation: CASNPWTSGSSYNEQFF.

At least ten counts were recorded for this clonotype. The chain recombines TRBV28 with TRBJ1-2; D might be TRBD1 (6 bases). The V gene lost 10 bases and the J gene lost 5 bases, with 14 bases spanning the gap. The CDR3 is made up of 12 amino acids. CDR1 and CDR2 from the germline V gene are MDHEN and SYDVKM. The CDR3 coding sequence is TGTGCCACCTTGGGGGGGCCTTATGGCTACACCTTC. Encoded protein: CATLGGPYGYTF.

Details on this clonotype: Its ends do not fully match the called genes, so a read error is possible. This chain links TRBV20-1 with TRBJ1-2; D call uncertain. Per germline, CDR1 DFQATT and CDR2 SNEGSKA (reference sequence). CDR3 length: 13 residues. In DNA form, the CDR3 reads TGCAATGCTAGAGAAAAGGTTCTTAGTGGCTACACCTTC. This encodes CNAREKVLSGYTF.

The rearrangement uses TRBV3-1 and TRBJ2-4; a weak D match, TRBD1 (6 bases). CDR1 and CDR2 (germline): LGHDT, YNNKEL (reference sequence). The CDR3 runs 15 residues. V gave up 1 base and J gave up 7 bases, with 14 bases separating them. CDR3 DNA: TGTGCCAGCAGCCAAGGGGACCCGAGGGGGAACATTCAGTACTTC. Amino acids: CASSQGDPRGNIQYF. The variable domain in full, completed from reference TRBV3-1 and TRBJ2-4, reads DTAVSQTPKYLVTQMGNDKSIKCEQNLGHDTMYWYKQDSKKFLKIMFSYNNKELIINETVPNRFSPKSPDKAHLNLHINSLELGDSAVYFCASSQGDPRGNIQYFGAGTRLSVL.

This clonotype was detected a few times. This rearrangement joins TRBV19 to TRBJ2-2; TRBD2 matches at 10 bases. The CDR3 spans 16 residues. Germline-derived CDR1 and CDR2 are LNHDA and SQIVND (reference sequence). The trim removed 5 bases at V and 8 bases at J, leaving 11 bases unmatched. CDR3 coding DNA: TGTGCCAGTAGTCACCGGACTAGCGGAGGGGCGGGGGAGCTGTTTTTT. Translation: CASSHRTSGGAGELFF.

This clonotype came up many times. The J gene is TRBJ2-5, the V gene TRBV6-2 or TRBV6-3; 12 bases align to TRBD1. Germline assignment: CDR1 MNHEY and CDR2 SVGEGT. V was pared by 7 bases and J by 5 bases, with 11 bases of the junction left unmatched. CDR3 length equals 16 residues. CDR3 sequence: CASTPRDRGRAETQYF. The DNA of the CDR3 is TGTGCCAGCACCCCCCGGGACAGGGGGCGAGCGGAGACCCAGTACTTC.

This clonotype has just a few counts. The chain recombines TRBV6-2 or TRBV6-3 with TRBJ2-2; D gene unclear. CDR3 length equals 15 residues. Trimming shortened V by 6 bases and J by 3 bases, and 14 bases separated the two germline ends. CDR1 MNHEY and CDR2 SVGEGT come from the germline V gene. CDR3 sequence reads: CASRLNHPYTGELFF. DNA of the CDR3: TGTGCCAGCAGGCTAAATCACCCTTACACCGGGGAGCTGTTTTTT.

This sequence joins TRBV27 and TRBJ2-1, with 7 bases aligning to TRBD2. Germline V gene data show CDR1 as MNHEY and CDR2 as SMNVEV (reference sequence). This CDR3 is built from 14 residues. Trimming at V came to 2 bases and at J to 8 bases, leaving 6 bases not matched to a gene. CDR3 amino acids: CASSLPGGYHEQFF. The DNA for the CDR3 is TGTGCCAGCAGTTTACCCGGGGGGTACCATGAGCAGTTCTTC.

The table lists this clonotype with many counts. The V gene is TRBV28, the J gene TRBJ2-3; the D call may be TRBD1 or TRBD2 (5 bases each). The germline V and J ends were trimmed by 6 bases and 0 bases, with 10 bases remaining between them. Looked up from germline, CDR1 is MDHEN and CDR2 is SYDVKM. The CDR3 is 14 residues long. The CDR3 bases are TGTGCCAGCAGAGTCTGGGACAGCACAGATACGCAGTATTTT. Translation gives CASRVWDSTDTQYF.

This clonotype occurred many times. This chain links TRBV3-1 with TRBJ2-1; D unresolved. CDR1 LGHDT and CDR2 YNNKEL come from the germline V gene (reference sequence). V lost 3 bases and J 9 bases, leaving 15 bases between the germline ends. The CDR3 length is 14 residues. This chain's CDR3 is CASSHALSSGEQFF. Written as DNA, the CDR3 is TGTGCCAGCAGCCATGCTTTATCGAGTGGTGAGCAGTTCTTC.

This clonotype was seen at least ten times. The chain carries TRBV2 and TRBJ2-2, with D possibly TRBD1 on 5 matching bases. The CDR3 has 13 residues. Germline assignment: CDR1 SNHLY and CDR2 FYNNEI. With 11 bases removed from V and 2 bases from J, the gap between germline ends came to 12 bases. The CDR3 loop reads CASARDNTGELFF. The CDR3 bases are TGTGCCTCCGCCAGGGATAACACCGGGGAGCTGTTTTTT.

This clonotype was recorded at least ten times. This rearrangement joins TRBV15 to TRBJ2-7; D is unclear. CDR3 length: 19 residues. Germline V lookup: CDR1 LNHNV, CDR2 YYDKDF (reference sequence). The V and J ends lost 3 bases and 0 bases respectively, with 24 bases between them. The CDR3 here is CATSSPPLIAGSSSYEQYF. The CDR3 nucleotides are TGTGCCACCAGCAGTCCCCCTCTGATCGCAGGCTCCAGCTCCTACGAGCAGTACTTC.

This clonotype was seen at least ten times. The chain couples TRBV5-1 to TRBJ2-3; D not certain. The length of the CDR3 is 14 residues. V gave up 5 bases and J gave up 0 bases, with 10 bases separating them. Germline lookup yields CDR1 SGHRS and CDR2 YFSETQ. CDR3 sequence: CASSYSSSTDTQYF. CDR3 sequence (DNA): TGCGCCAGCAGTTACAGCTCTAGCACAGATACGCAGTATTTT.

This clonotype was counted ten times or more. This sequence joins TRBV7-2 and TRBJ2-1; D is tentatively TRBD1 or TRBD2 (5 bases each). The CDR3 contains 13 residues. V gave up 8 bases and J gave up 7 bases, with 15 bases separating them. Per germline, CDR1 SGHTA and CDR2 FQGNSA. The CDR3 DNA sequence: TGTGCCAGCGGGACCTATCTCAGAAATGAGCAGTTCTTC. Its translation: CASGTYLRNEQFF. Variable domain in full (rest from reference TRBV7-2 and TRBJ2-1): GAGVSQSPSNKVTEKGKDVELRCDPISGHTALYWYRQSLGQGLEFLIYFQGNSAPDKSGLPSDRFSAERTGGSVSTLTIQRTQQEDSAVYLCASGTYLRNEQFFGPGTRLTVL.